This is a list of T cell receptor beta chains from one sample in a study of blood T cell repertoires in COVID-19. Some clones are missing from TCRdb's copy, which holds only in-frame ones; the method was immunoSEQ multiplex PCR. The sample contains about 110,000 clones, about three quarters of which appear only once. The source material was peripheral blood. Source of these receptors: a human donor in a cohort sampled during active or convalescent COVID-19. Each CDR3 is given with its conserved first and last residue. A D gene is named only where the DNA matches it firmly. Part of the rows lack a size; the others show once, few, many or a class for expanded clones.

d_call	v_call	clone_size	j_call	cdr3_aa	cdr3_nt
TRBD1	TRBV6-5	NA	TRBJ1-2	CASRGTGPYGYTF	TGTGCCAGCAGGGGGACAGGGCCCTATGGCTACACCTTC
TRBD1	TRBV9	NA	TRBJ1-5	CASSATGGSNQPQHF	TGTGCCAGCAGCGCGACAGGGGGCTCAAATCAGCCCCAGCATTTT
NA	TRBV5-5	NA	TRBJ1-2	CASTMGGARGYTF	TGTGCCAGCACCATGGGGGGTGCTCGTGGCTACACCTTC
NA	TRBV29-1	NA	TRBJ2-1	CSVVPVRSYNEQFF	TGCAGCGTTGTTCCGGTTCGCTCCTACAATGAGCAGTTCTTC
TRBD2	TRBV10-3	NA	TRBJ2-7	CAISEYRLAGYSYEQYF	TGTGCCATCAGTGAGTACCGACTAGCGGGCTACTCCTACGAGCAGTACTTC
NA	TRBV28	NA	TRBJ2-7	CASRNPGHQPYEQYF	TGTGCCAGCAGAAATCCGGGACACCAACCCTACGAGCAGTACTTC
TRBD2	TRBV18	NA	TRBJ2-7	CASSPPPQGHPTSGSLYEQYF	TGTGCCAGCTCACCGCCACCCCAGGGGCACCCGACTAGCGGGAGTCTCTACGAGCAGTACTTC
NA	TRBV7-2	NA	TRBJ2-5	CASSPLLSLQETQYF	TGTGCCAGCAGCCCCCTATTGAGTCTCCAAGAGACCCAGTACTTC
TRBD1	TRBV7-8	NA	TRBJ1-6	CASSYRGRNSPLHF	TGTGCCAGCAGTTATAGGGGGCGTAATTCACCCCTCCACTTT
TRBD2	TRBV5-6	NA	TRBJ2-3	CASRRLAVGDTQYF	TGTGCCAGCCGTCGACTAGCCGTGGGAGATACGCAGTATTTT
NA	TRBV3-1/TRBV3-2	once	TRBJ1-2	CASSQDVNIKGYTF	TGTGCCAGCAGCCAAGATGTGAACATTAAGGGCTACACCTTC
NA	TRBV28	once	TRBJ2-4	CASTRGYIQYF	TGTGCCAGCACCCGGGGGTACATTCAGTACTTC
TRBD1	TRBV7-2	NA	TRBJ1-4	CASSPDRGNLLFF	TGTGCCAGCAGCCCCGACAGGGGGAACCTCCTGTTTTTT
NA	TRBV24-1	NA	TRBJ2-1	CATSAGSSYNEQFF	TGTGCCACCAGTGCGGGAAGCTCCTACAATGAGCAGTTCTTC
NA	TRBV6-5	NA	TRBJ1-2	CASSYVGGDYTF	TGTGCCAGCAGTTACGTGGGCGGGGACTACACCTTC
NA	TRBV7-2	NA	TRBJ2-2	CASSLGSTNTGELFF	TGTGCCAGCAGCTTAGGGTCTACTAACACCGGGGAGCTGTTTTTT
NA	TRBV14	few	TRBJ1-2	CASSQADGGGYTF	TGTGCCAGCAGCCAAGCCGACGGCGGTGGCTACACCTTC
NA	TRBV28	NA	TRBJ2-3	CASSQDRYSTDTQYF	TGTGCCAGCAGCCAAGACAGGTATAGCACAGATACGCAGTATTTT
TRBD1	TRBV19	NA	TRBJ1-4	CASSGQGATNEKLFF	TGTGCCAGCTCTGGACAGGGGGCAACTAATGAAAAACTGTTTTTT
TRBD1	TRBV5-1	once	TRBJ2-7	CASSLAGTDYEQYF	TGCGCCAGCAGCTTGGCCGGGACAGACTACGAGCAGTACTTC
NA	TRBV19	NA	TRBJ2-7	CASSIFASRRGEQYF	TGTGCCAGTAGTATCTTCGCTAGCAGGAGGGGCGAGCAGTACTTC
NA	TRBV6-2/TRBV6-3	NA	TRBJ2-5	CASSYSIVADQETQYF	TGTGCCAGCAGTTACTCGATTGTGGCGGACCAAGAGACCCAGTACTTC
TRBD1	TRBV6-5	once	TRBJ1-4	CASSSTQGAANEKLFF	TGTGCCAGCAGTTCTACTCAGGGGGCAGCTAATGAAAAACTGTTTTTT
NA	TRBV29-1	NA	TRBJ1-2	CSVDFNYGYTF	TGCAGCGTTGACTTTAACTATGGCTACACCTTC
TRBD1	TRBV4-1	once	TRBJ1-2	CASSQGQGGRGVGYTF	TGCGCCAGCAGCCAAGGACAGGGCGGACGTGGAGTTGGCTACACCTTC
NA	TRBV5-1	NA	TRBJ2-1	CASSPQNNEQFF	TGCGCCAGCAGCCCCCAGAACAATGAGCAGTTCTTC
NA	TRBV28	once	TRBJ1-5	CASRPTGLISNQPQHF	TGTGCCAGCAGACCTACAGGGCTAATTAGCAATCAGCCCCAGCATTTT
NA	TRBV27	NA	TRBJ1-2	CASSPRGNYGYTF	TGTGCCAGCAGTCCCCGGGGAAACTATGGCTACACCTTC
NA	TRBV18	NA	TRBJ2-5	CASSPPPGRETQYF	TGTGCCAGCTCACCACCTCCGGGGAGAGAGACCCAGTACTTC
NA	TRBV6-2/TRBV6-3	NA	TRBJ1-5	CASSSIQVLQPQHF	TGTGCCAGCAGCTCCATACAGGTGCTTCAGCCCCAGCATTTT
NA	TRBV6-5	NA	TRBJ2-1	CASSKQGGSYNEQFF	TGTGCCAGCAGTAAACAGGGGGGGTCCTACAATGAGCAGTTCTTC
NA	TRBV9	NA	TRBJ1-2	CASSVGQNYGYTF	TGTGCCAGCAGCGTAGGACAAAACTATGGCTACACCTTC
NA	TRBV3-1/TRBV3-2	NA	TRBJ1-1	CASSQEHRANTEAFF	TGTGCCAGCAGCCAAGAGCACAGGGCTAACACTGAAGCTTTCTTT
NA	TRBV5-1	NA	TRBJ2-1	CASSGGQPVYNEQFF	TGCGCCAGCAGCGGTGGACAGCCAGTCTACAATGAGCAGTTCTTC
TRBD2	TRBV30	once	TRBJ2-1	CAWSTGLAGGNEQFF	TGTGCCTGGAGTACCGGACTAGCGGGAGGCAATGAGCAGTTCTTC
NA	TRBV28	NA	TRBJ1-2	CASSPAGRYGYTF	TGTGCCAGCAGTCCGGCAGGGCGATATGGCTACACCTTC
TRBD1	TRBV19	NA	TRBJ1-5	CASSLDRAQPQHF	TGTGCCAGTAGCCTGGACAGGGCTCAGCCCCAGCATTTT
TRBD1	TRBV6-5	NA	TRBJ2-4	CASSSKTGGIWNIQYF	TGTGCCAGCAGTTCAAAGACAGGGGGCATCTGGAACATTCAGTACTTC
TRBD1	TRBV5-5	NA	TRBJ1-5	CASSFRAGGQPQHF	TGTGCCAGCAGCTTTCGGGCAGGGGGACAGCCCCAGCATTTT
NA	TRBV5-1	NA	TRBJ2-5	CASSLVLGQETQYF	TGCGCCAGCAGCCTGGTACTAGGCCAAGAGACCCAGTACTTC
NA	TRBV15	NA	TRBJ2-5	CATSPQLPGETQYF	TGTGCCACCAGTCCTCAACTACCCGGGGAGACCCAGTACTTC
NA	TRBV28	NA	TRBJ1-1	CASSFLFRGGEAFF	TGTGCCAGCAGTTTCTTATTTCGGGGGGGTGAAGCTTTCTTT
TRBD2	TRBV4-3	NA	TRBJ2-1	CASSHAHLPGLADLSYNEQFF	TGCGCCAGCAGCCATGCCCACCTCCCGGGACTAGCGGACCTCTCCTACAATGAGCAGTTCTTC
TRBD2	TRBV5-1	once	TRBJ2-3	CASSLVLAGGPGDTQYF	TGCGCCAGCAGCTTGGTACTAGCGGGGGGGCCGGGCGATACGCAGTATTTT
TRBD2	TRBV19	NA	TRBJ2-1	CASSSRTSGPYNEQFF	TGTGCCAGTAGTTCGAGGACTAGCGGGCCCTACAATGAGCAGTTCTTC
NA	TRBV28	NA	TRBJ2-1	CASSLPRSSYNEQFF	TGTGCCAGCAGTTTGCCGAGGAGCTCCTACAATGAGCAGTTCTTC
TRBD2	TRBV6-5	NA	TRBJ2-7	CASSYTSGYEQYF	TGTGCCAGCAGTTACACTAGCGGCTACGAGCAGTACTTC